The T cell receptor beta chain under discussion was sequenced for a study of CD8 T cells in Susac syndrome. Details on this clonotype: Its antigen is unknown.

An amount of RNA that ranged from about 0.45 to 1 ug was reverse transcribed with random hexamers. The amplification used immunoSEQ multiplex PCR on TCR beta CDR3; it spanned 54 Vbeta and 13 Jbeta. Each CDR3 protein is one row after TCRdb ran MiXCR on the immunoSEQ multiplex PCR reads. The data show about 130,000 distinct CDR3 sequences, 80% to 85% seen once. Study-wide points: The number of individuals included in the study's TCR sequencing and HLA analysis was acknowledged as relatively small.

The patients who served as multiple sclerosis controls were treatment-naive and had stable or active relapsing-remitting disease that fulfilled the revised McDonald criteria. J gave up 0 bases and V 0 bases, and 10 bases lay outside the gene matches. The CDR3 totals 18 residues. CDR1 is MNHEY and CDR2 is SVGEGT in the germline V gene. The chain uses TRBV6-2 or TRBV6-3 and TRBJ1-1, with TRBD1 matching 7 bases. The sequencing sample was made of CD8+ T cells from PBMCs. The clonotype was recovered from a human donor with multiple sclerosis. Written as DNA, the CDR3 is TGTGCCAGCAGTTACTCGAGGGGGCAGAGTATCATGAACACTGAAGCTTTCTTT. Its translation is CASSYSRGQSIMNTEAFF.